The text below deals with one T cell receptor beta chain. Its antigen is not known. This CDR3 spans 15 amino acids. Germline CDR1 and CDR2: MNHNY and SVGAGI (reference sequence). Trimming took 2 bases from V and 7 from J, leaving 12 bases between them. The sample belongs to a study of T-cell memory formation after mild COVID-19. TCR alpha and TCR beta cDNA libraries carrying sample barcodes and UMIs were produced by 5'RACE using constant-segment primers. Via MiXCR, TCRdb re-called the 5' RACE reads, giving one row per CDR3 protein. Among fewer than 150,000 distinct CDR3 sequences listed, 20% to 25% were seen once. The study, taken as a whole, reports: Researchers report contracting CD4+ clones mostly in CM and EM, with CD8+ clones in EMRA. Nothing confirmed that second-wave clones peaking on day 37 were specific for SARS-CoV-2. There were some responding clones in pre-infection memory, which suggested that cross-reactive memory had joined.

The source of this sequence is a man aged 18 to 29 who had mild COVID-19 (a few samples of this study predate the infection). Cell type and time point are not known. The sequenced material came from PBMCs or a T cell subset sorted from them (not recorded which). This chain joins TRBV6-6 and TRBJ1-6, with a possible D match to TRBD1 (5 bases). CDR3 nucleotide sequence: TGTGCCAGCAGTTACGCACGGGGCGGGAATTCACCCCTCCACTTT. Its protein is CASSYARGGNSPLHF.